Given below is one TCR beta chain in context. Its cognate antigen is unknown. In the naive CD8 group, cells lacked CD45RO and were positively selected for CCR7, so terminally differentiated effector memory CD45RA+ cells were left out. Germline-derived CDR1 and CDR2 are SEHNR and FQNEAQ (reference sequence). Trimming took 5 bases from V and 10 from J, leaving 9 bases between them. This CDR3 spans 11 amino acids. The sample is drawn from a study of shared clonotypes between healthy human individuals. The wider study: Donor ages ranged 18 to 49 years: a couple of women, a few men. Each donor's CD4 naive and CD4 memory cells filled three plates apiece, CD8 naive two, and CD8 memory one.

Study-wide points: Clonotypes shared by all four donors outscored non-shared clonotypes in generation probability. Clonotype sharing levels among donors were expected to vary with sequencing depth.

TCRdb's table, derived via immunoSEQ multiplex PCR, lists solely in-frame clones and lacks some. The sample comprises 2 million to 2.5 million clones, about 95% of which are singletons, and about 1.1% rests with the top ten. This chain connects TRBV7-9 to TRBJ2-1; D might be TRBD1 (6 bases). The material sequenced was naive CD8+ T cells sorted from blood. The origin of this receptor is a man between 18 and 29 years old in good health. The CDR3 DNA reads as TGTGCCAGCAGCCTAGGACAGGAGCAGTTCTTC. It translates to CASSLGQEQFF.